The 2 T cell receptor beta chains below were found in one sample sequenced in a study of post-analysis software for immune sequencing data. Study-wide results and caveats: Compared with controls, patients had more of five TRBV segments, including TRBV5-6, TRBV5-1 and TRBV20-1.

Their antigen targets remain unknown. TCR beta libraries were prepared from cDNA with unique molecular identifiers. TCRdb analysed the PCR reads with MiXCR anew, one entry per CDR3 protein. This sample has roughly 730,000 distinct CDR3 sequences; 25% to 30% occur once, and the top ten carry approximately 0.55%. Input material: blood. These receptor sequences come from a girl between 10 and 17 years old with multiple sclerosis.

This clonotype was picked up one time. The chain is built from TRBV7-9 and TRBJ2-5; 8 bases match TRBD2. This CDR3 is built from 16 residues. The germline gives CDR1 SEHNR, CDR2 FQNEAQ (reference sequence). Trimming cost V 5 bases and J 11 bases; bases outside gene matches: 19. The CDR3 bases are TGTGCCAGCAGCCCCCTCGAGGCGGGAGGTCGTGGGGAGCAGTACTTC. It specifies CASSPLEAGGRGEQYF.

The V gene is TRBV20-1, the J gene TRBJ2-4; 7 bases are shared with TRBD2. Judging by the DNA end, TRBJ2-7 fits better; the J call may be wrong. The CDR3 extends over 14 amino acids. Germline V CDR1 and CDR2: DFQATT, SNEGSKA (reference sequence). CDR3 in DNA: TGCAGTGCTAGGTTCCCTAGCGGCACCTACGAGCAGTACTTC. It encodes CSARFPSGTYEQYF.